This entry lists 32 T cell receptor beta chains sequenced from one sample in a study of control samples from healthy donors and cancer patients. Profiling relied on immunoSEQ multiplex PCR, and the TCRdb table lists in-frame clones only, not all of them. The sample contains 150,000 or so clones, roughly 93% of which appear only once. Sequencing was done on a sample of blood. The receptors shown here come from a man aged 18 to 30 in good health.

The genes are TRBV28 and TRBJ2-7; 9 bases match TRBD1. The CDR3 is 15 residues long. Germline lookup yields CDR1 MDHEN and CDR2 SYDVKM. V trimming: 2 bases; J trimming: 2 bases; junction bases outside the gene matches: 4. The CDR3 reads CASSLGTGSPYEQYF. The CDR3 DNA sequence: TGTGCCAGCAGTTTAGGGACAGGGTCCCCCTACGAGCAGTACTTC.

V usage is TRBV18 and J usage is TRBJ2-7; D might be TRBD1 (7 bases). V was trimmed by 2 bases and J by 6 bases, leaving 17 bases between them. CDR1 is KGHSH and CDR2 is LQKENI in the germline V gene. The CDR3 runs 15 residues. The CDR3: CASSPKDRRGVEQYF. The CDR3 bases are TGTGCCAGCTCACCAAAGGACAGGAGGGGAGTCGAGCAGTACTTC.

The rearrangement joins TRBV15 to TRBJ2-6; 9 bases fit TRBD1. The germline V gene encodes CDR1 LNHNV and CDR2 YYDKDF (reference sequence). V dropped 3 bases and J dropped 7; count of bases not matched to a gene: 10. The CDR3 runs to 17 residues. CDR3 sequence reads: CATSRGTGPNLANVLTF. CDR3 DNA: TGTGCCACCAGCAGGGGGACAGGGCCCAATCTTGCCAACGTCCTGACTTTC.

The chain employs TRBV5-1 and TRBJ2-1; 8 positions match TRBD2. CDR1 SGHRS and CDR2 YFSETQ come from the germline V gene. This CDR3 contains 16 residues. The V segment lost 1 base and the J segment 9 bases; nucleotides outside the gene matches: 12. CDR3 residues: CASSLPFRTSQGEQFF. CDR3 nucleotide sequence: TGCGCCAGCAGCTTGCCGTTTAGGACTAGCCAGGGTGAGCAGTTCTTC.

The gene calls are TRBV7-9 and TRBJ1-5; D remains unclear. Trimming left V 2 bases short and J 5 bases short, with 4 bases between. The germline V gene has CDR1 SEHNR and CDR2 FQNEAQ (reference sequence). The CDR3 runs 12 residues. CDR3 sequence (DNA): TGTGCCAGCAGCTTATTAGATCAGCCCCAGCATTTT. Translating it yields CASSLLDQPQHF.

This chain links TRBV7-2 with TRBJ1-5; tentatively, D is TRBD1 (5 bases). Trimming removed 2 bases at V and 0 bases at J, with 11 bases between. Germline V gives CDR1 SGHTA, CDR2 FQGNSA. This CDR3 has 16 residues. The chain's CDR3 is CASSLSGGYSNQPQHF. For the CDR3, the DNA is TGTGCCAGCAGCTTATCGGGGGGGTATAGCAATCAGCCCCAGCATTTT.

V and J are TRBV28 and TRBJ1-5, with D possibly being TRBD1 (5 bases). Germline CDR1 and CDR2: MDHEN and SYDVKM. V was cut by 6 bases and J by 5 bases, with 14 bases left in between. The CDR3 sequence is 14 residues long. CDR3 bases: TGTGCCAGCAGCGCGGGAGACAGTGATCAGCCCCAGCATTTT. Encoded protein: CASSAGDSDQPQHF.

This chain uses TRBV27 with TRBJ2-5, with D unresolved. The CDR3 extends over 13 amino acids. Trimming took off 2 bases at V and 5 bases at J, with 9 bases between the two ends. Germline-derived CDR1 and CDR2 are MNHEY and SMNVEV (reference sequence). CDR3 protein: CASSLGFQETQYF. The CDR3, as DNA: TGTGCCAGCAGTTTAGGGTTCCAGGAGACCCAGTACTTC.

The genes are TRBV18 and TRBJ1-1; no definite D call. V shed 6 bases and J shed 5 bases, with 10 bases lying between them. CDR3 length: 12 amino acids. From germline, CDR1 is KGHSH and CDR2 LQKENI. The CDR3 sequence: CASSPDLTEAFF. The CDR3, as DNA: TGTGCCAGCTCCCCCGACCTAACTGAAGCTTTCTTT.

The chain has TRBV19 and TRBJ2-7; 7 nucleotides line up with TRBD1. After removal of 9 bases from V and 2 bases from J, the junction contained 7 bases not matched to a gene. The germline V gene has CDR1 LNHDA and CDR2 SQIVND (reference sequence). This CDR3 contains 13 residues. This CDR3 is CASQDRYTYEQYF. The CDR3 coding sequence is TGTGCCAGCCAGGACAGGTATACCTACGAGCAGTACTTC.

The sample holds many counts of this clone. As DNA, the CDR3 is TGTGCCAGCAGTTATGGGGTCTCCTACGAGCAGTACTTC. Its translation is CASSYGVSYEQYF. The chain couples TRBV28 to TRBJ2-7, with unresolved D. Per the germline V gene, CDR1 is MDHEN and CDR2 is SYDVKM. CDR3 length: 13 amino acids. Trimming left V 4 bases short and J 0 bases short, with 7 bases between.

In its sample, this clone was seen a few times. This chain joins TRBV5-8 and TRBJ1-1, with D possibly matching TRBD1 (5 bases). Germline assignment: CDR1 SGHTS and CDR2 YDEGEE. The CDR3 runs 16 residues. V was pared by 1 base and J by 5 bases, with 18 bases between. As DNA, the CDR3 is TGTGCCAGCAGCTTGAGGGTGTGGGGGATCGGGACTGAAGCTTTCTTT. Translated: CASSLRVWGIGTEAFF. The entire variable domain, with the rest obtained from reference TRBV5-8 and TRBJ1-1, is as follows: EAGVTQSPTHLIKTRGQQATLRCSPISGHTSVYWYQQALGLGLQFLLWYDEGEERNRGNFPPRFSGRQFPNYSSELNVNALELEDSALYLCASSLRVWGIGTEAFFGQGTRLTVV.

V and J are TRBV13 and TRBJ2-7; the D gene is possibly TRBD2 (6 bases). Germline CDR1 PRHDT, CDR2 FYEKMQ (reference sequence). V was pared by 0 bases and J by 4 bases, with 10 bases between. The CDR3 has 14 amino acids. The CDR3 here is CASSLGTRMYEQYF. In nucleotides, the CDR3 is TGTGCCAGCAGCTTAGGGACTAGAATGTACGAGCAGTACTTC.

The V gene is TRBV19, the J gene TRBJ1-1; D gene uncertain. The V gene's germline CDR1 is LNHDA and CDR2 SQIVND (reference sequence). The CDR3 is 13 amino acids. The V gene lost 5 bases and the J gene lost 7 bases, with 14 bases spanning the gap. The CDR3 protein is CASSPSPNREAFF. The CDR3 nucleotides are TGTGCCAGTAGTCCGTCGCCTAATCGTGAAGCTTTCTTT.

This chain connects TRBV4-2 to TRBJ2-1, with D hard to call. The CDR3 runs 15 residues. V was pared by 0 bases and J by 3 bases, with 9 bases between. Germline values: CDR1 LGHNA, CDR2 YNFKEQ. Here the CDR3 reads CASSQDRTGYNEQFF. The DNA of the CDR3 is TGTGCCAGCAGCCAAGATAGGACGGGCTACAATGAGCAGTTCTTC.

This sequence joins TRBV13 and TRBJ2-7; 7 positions match TRBD2. The CDR3 consists of 17 residues. The V gene end was trimmed by 0 bases and the J gene end by 2 bases; junction bases not matched to a gene: 10. Germline CDR1 PRHDT, CDR2 FYEKMQ (reference sequence). This CDR3 reads CASSLGVSGGPTYEQYF. CDR3 coding DNA: TGTGCCAGCAGCTTAGGCGTGTCGGGAGGCCCCACCTACGAGCAGTACTTC.

This chain uses TRBV30 with TRBJ1-1; possibly TRBD1 for D (6 bases). The CDR3 length is 12 residues. Germline-derived CDR1 and CDR2 are GTSNPN and SVGIG (reference sequence). V shed 0 bases and J shed 9 bases, with 11 bases lying between them. The CDR3 nucleotides read TGTGCCTGGAGTGTATCCCGGGACAAAGCTTTCTTT. Its translation: CAWSVSRDKAFF. The whole variable domain, remainder taken from reference TRBV30 and TRBJ1-1, is SQTIHQWPATLVQPVGSPLSLECTVEGTSNPNLYWYRQAAGRGLQLLFYSVGIGQISSEVPQNLSASRPQDRQFILSSKKLLLSDSGFYLCAWSVSRDKAFFGQGTRLTVV.

This chain's CDR3 is CASSYSGTSYSEQYF. The CDR3 DNA reads as TGTGCCAGCAGTTACTCTGGGACTAGTTATAGCGAGCAGTACTTC. This chain connects TRBV6-2 or TRBV6-3 to TRBJ2-7; 8 nucleotides line up with TRBD2. The CDR3 is made up of 15 amino acids. Losses at the gene ends were 0 bases for V and 6 bases for J; bases not matched to a gene: 7. The germline V gene encodes CDR1 MNHEY and CDR2 SVGEGT.

The rearrangement joins TRBV19 to TRBJ2-7; D gene unclear. The germline V and J ends were trimmed by 1 base and 2 bases, with 6 bases remaining between them. The CDR3 has 13 amino acids. CDR1 LNHDA and CDR2 SQIVND come from the germline V gene (reference sequence). In DNA, the CDR3 is TGTGCCAGTAGTATAGGCGTCGCCTACGAGCAGTACTTC. This encodes CASSIGVAYEQYF.

J is TRBJ1-3 and V is TRBV4-2, with TRBD1 matching 7 bases. Germline loops: CDR1 LGHNA, CDR2 YNFKEQ. The V and J ends lost 1 base and 3 bases, in that order; junction bases with no gene match: 9. The CDR3 is made up of 17 amino acids. The CDR3 sequence is CASSQGSAGGFGNTIYF. The DNA of the CDR3 is TGTGCCAGCAGCCAAGGGTCGGCAGGGGGTTTTGGAAACACCATATATTTT.

The chain joins TRBV13 to TRBJ2-7; D unresolved. The CDR3 loop spans 15 amino acids. V gave up 2 bases and J gave up 4 bases, with 15 bases separating them. Germline V gene data show CDR1 as PRHDT and CDR2 as FYEKMQ (reference sequence). CDR3 residues: CASSLSAGSSYEQYF. The CDR3 coding sequence is TGTGCCAGCAGCTTATCTGCAGGATCATCTTACGAGCAGTACTTC.

This rearrangement joins TRBV6-1 to TRBJ2-3, with D possibly being TRBD1 or TRBD2 (5 bases each). CDR1 and CDR2 (germline): MNHNS, SASEGT. V lost 1 base and J 1 base, leaving 9 bases between the germline ends. The CDR3 loop spans 15 amino acids. The CDR3 coding sequence is TGTGCCAGCAGTGAAGTGGGGACGGGCACAGATACGCAGTATTTT. This gives the protein CASSEVGTGTDTQYF.

The V gene is TRBV12-5, the J gene TRBJ1-4; 7 bases align to TRBD1. Germline V gives CDR1 LGHNT, CDR2 FRNRAP. Trimming took 7 bases from V and 8 from J; bases not matched to a gene: 7. The CDR3 has 13 residues. This CDR3 reads CASARDSGEKLFF. DNA for the CDR3: TGTGCTAGTGCCCGGGACAGTGGCGAAAAACTGTTTTTT. The full variable domain, with the rest looked up from reference TRBV12-5 and TRBJ1-4, is DARVTQTPRHKVTEMGQEVTMRCQPILGHNTVFWYRQTMMQGLELLAYFRNRAPLDDSGMPKDRFSAEMPDATLATLKIQPSEPRDSAVYFCASARDSGEKLFFGSGTQLSVL.

The chain links TRBV5-4 to TRBJ1-5, with D unresolved. Looked up from germline, CDR1 is SGHNT and CDR2 is YYREEE (reference sequence). The CDR3 covers 14 residues. The V and J ends lost 2 bases and 3 bases respectively, with 9 bases between them. The CDR3 DNA is TGTGCCAGCAGCTTACAAGGGTTCAATCAGCCCCAGCATTTT. Translated: CASSLQGFNQPQHF.

The chain couples TRBV7-2 to TRBJ2-3; 14 nucleotides align to TRBD2. The trim removed 5 bases at V and 4 bases at J, leaving 2 bases unmatched. Germline CDR1 and CDR2: SGHTA and FQGNSA. The CDR3 contains 15 residues. CDR3 amino acids: CASSLGLAGADTQYF. In DNA, the CDR3 is TGTGCCAGCAGCCTGGGACTAGCGGGAGCAGATACGCAGTATTTT.

This rearrangement joins TRBV30 to TRBJ2-5, with D perhaps TRBD1 or TRBD2 (5 bases each). CDR1 GTSNPN and CDR2 SVGIG come from the germline V gene (reference sequence). This CDR3 is 13 amino acids long. V shed 3 bases and J shed 9 bases, with 17 bases lying between them. CDR3 sequence (DNA): TGTGCCTGGAGATGGAGTGGGGGAAAGGCCCAGTACTTC. The encoded protein is CAWRWSGGKAQYF. The full variable domain, rest sourced from reference TRBV30 and TRBJ2-5, is SQTIHQWPATLVQPVGSPLSLECTVEGTSNPNLYWYRQAAGRGLQLLFYSVGIGQISSEVPQNLSASRPQDRQFILSSKKLLLSDSGFYLCAWRWSGGKAQYFGPGTRLLVL.

The CDR3 here is CASSLGGPVLEQFF. CDR3 nucleotide sequence: TGTGCCAGCAGCTTGGGGGGACCGGTCCTCGAGCAGTTCTTC. This chain uses TRBV5-6 with TRBJ2-1; D assignment may be TRBD1 or TRBD2 (5 bases each). Germline V gives CDR1 SGHDT, CDR2 YYEEEE. Trimming removed 0 bases from V and 10 bases from J, with 14 bases in between. The CDR3 length is 14 residues.

The genes are TRBV10-3 and TRBJ2-7, with 8 bases that match TRBD1. The CDR3 has 15 residues. CDR1 is ENHRY, CDR2 SYGVKD, per germline. After removal of 3 bases from V and 5 bases from J, the junction contained 9 bases not matched to a gene. CDR3 in amino acids: CAISEMDREADEQYF. CDR3 in DNA: TGTGCCATCAGTGAAATGGACAGGGAAGCGGACGAGCAGTACTTC.

This rearrangement joins TRBV7-2 to TRBJ1-1, with 7 bases fitting TRBD1. Germline loops: CDR1 SGHTA, CDR2 FQGNSA. This CDR3 has 15 residues. The trim removed 0 bases at V and 4 bases at J, leaving 5 bases unmatched. Here the CDR3 DNA reads TGTGCCAGCAGCTTAGCGTTGGCAGGGGGCACTGAAGCTTTCTTT. The encoded protein is CASSLALAGGTEAFF.

The chain couples TRBV10-3 to TRBJ1-2, with D perhaps TRBD1 (5 bases). Trimming took 2 bases from V and 6 from J, leaving 13 bases between them. In germline, CDR1 is ENHRY, CDR2 SYGVKD. The CDR3 sequence is 14 residues long. CDR3 region: CAISEPSEGHGYTF. The CDR3 DNA reads TGTGCCATCAGTGAGCCATCGGAGGGGCATGGCTACACCTTC.

The J gene is TRBJ2-2, the V gene TRBV30, with 7 bases aligning to TRBD1. The trim removed 2 bases at V and 3 bases at J, leaving 12 bases unmatched. Germline CDR1 is GTSNPN and CDR2 is SVGIG (reference sequence). The CDR3 has 17 amino acids. The CDR3 is CAWSTPRWTGDTGELFF. DNA of the CDR3: TGTGCCTGGAGTACCCCCCGATGGACAGGAGACACCGGGGAGCTGTTTTTT.

The rearrangement uses TRBV9 and TRBJ1-1, with TRBD1 matching 12 bases. Germline-derived CDR1 and CDR2 are SGDLS and YYNGEE. With 2 bases clipped from V and 3 bases from J, the junction kept 5 bases outside the gene matches. There are 16 residues in the CDR3. CDR3 sequence (DNA): TGTGCCAGCAGCGTCGGGACAGGGGGCTTATACACTGAAGCTTTCTTT. Its translation: CASSVGTGGLYTEAFF.